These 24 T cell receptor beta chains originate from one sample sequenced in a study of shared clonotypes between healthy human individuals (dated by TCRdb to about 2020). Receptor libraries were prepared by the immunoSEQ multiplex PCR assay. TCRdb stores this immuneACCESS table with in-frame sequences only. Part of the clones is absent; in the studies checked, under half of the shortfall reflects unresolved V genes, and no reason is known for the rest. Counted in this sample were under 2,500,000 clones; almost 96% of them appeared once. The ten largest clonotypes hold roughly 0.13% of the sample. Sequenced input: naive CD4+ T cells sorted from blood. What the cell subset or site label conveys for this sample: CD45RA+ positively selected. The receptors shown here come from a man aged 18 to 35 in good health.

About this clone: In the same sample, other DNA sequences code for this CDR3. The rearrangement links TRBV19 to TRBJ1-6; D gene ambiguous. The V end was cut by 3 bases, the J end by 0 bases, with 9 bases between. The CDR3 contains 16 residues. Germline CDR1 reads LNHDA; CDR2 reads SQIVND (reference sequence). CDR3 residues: CASSIGVSSYNSPLHF. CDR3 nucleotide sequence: TGTGCCAGTAGTATTGGGGTTAGCTCCTATAATTCACCCCTCCACTTT.

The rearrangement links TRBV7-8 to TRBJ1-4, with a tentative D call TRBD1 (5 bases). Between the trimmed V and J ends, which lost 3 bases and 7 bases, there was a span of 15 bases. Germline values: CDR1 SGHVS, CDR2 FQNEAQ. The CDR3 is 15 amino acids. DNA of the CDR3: TGTGCCAGCAGCTTTCGAGGGGCTCTAGGTGAAAAACTGTTTTTT. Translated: CASSFRGALGEKLFF. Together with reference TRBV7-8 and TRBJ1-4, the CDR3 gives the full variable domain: GAGVSQSPRYKVAKRGQDVALRCDPISGHVSLFWYQQALGQGPEFLTYFQNEAQLDKSGLPSDRFFAERPEGSVSTLKIQRTQQEDSAVYLCASSFRGALGEKLFFGSGTQLSVL.

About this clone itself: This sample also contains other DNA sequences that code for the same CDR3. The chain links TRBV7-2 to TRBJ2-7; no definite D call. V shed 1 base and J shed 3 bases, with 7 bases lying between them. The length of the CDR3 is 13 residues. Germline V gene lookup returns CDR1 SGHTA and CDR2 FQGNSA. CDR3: CASSLEGGYEQYF. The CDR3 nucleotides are TGTGCCAGCAGCTTAGAGGGCGGCTACGAGCAGTACTTC.

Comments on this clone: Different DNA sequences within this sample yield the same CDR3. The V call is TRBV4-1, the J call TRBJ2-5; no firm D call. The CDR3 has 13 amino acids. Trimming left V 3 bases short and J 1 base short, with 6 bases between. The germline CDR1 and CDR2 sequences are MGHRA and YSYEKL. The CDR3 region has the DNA TGCGCCAGCAGCCAGGGGATCCAAGAGACCCAGTACTTC. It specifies CASSQGIQETQYF.

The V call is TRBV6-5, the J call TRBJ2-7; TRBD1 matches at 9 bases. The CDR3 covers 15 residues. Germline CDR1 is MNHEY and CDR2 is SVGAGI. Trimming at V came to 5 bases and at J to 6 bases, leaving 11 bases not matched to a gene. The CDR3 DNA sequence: TGTGCCAGCAGTGCCTCTAACAGGGGGCTGGGCGAGCAGTACTTC. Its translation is CASSASNRGLGEQYF.

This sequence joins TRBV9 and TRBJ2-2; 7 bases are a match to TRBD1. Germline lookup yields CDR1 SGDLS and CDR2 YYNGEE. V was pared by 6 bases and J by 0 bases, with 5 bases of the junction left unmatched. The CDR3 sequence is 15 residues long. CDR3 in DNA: TGTGCCAGCACGAGGGGACAGCCGAACACCGGGGAGCTGTTTTTT. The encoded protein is CASTRGQPNTGELFF.

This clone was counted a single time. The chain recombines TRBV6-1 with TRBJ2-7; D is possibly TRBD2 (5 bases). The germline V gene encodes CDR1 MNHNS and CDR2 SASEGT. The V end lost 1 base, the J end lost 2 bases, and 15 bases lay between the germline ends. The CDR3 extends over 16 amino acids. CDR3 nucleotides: TGTGCCAGCAGTGAAGACGGAGGAGTAAGGCCCTACGAGCAGTACTTC. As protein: CASSEDGGVRPYEQYF.

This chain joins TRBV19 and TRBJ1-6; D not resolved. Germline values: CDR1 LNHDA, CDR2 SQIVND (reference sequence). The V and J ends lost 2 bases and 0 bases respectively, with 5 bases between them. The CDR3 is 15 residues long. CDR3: CASSITDSYNSPLHF. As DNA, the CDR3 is TGTGCCAGTAGTATAACAGACTCCTATAATTCACCCCTCCACTTT.

The CDR3 DNA follows: TGTGCCAGCAGCCCTGATATTTATGGCTACACCTTC. This encodes CASSPDIYGYTF. This sequence joins TRBV9 and TRBJ1-2; unclear D gene. Per the germline V gene, CDR1 is SGDLS and CDR2 is YYNGEE. The CDR3 totals 12 residues. The germline V and J ends were trimmed by 4 bases and 5 bases, with 9 bases remaining between them.

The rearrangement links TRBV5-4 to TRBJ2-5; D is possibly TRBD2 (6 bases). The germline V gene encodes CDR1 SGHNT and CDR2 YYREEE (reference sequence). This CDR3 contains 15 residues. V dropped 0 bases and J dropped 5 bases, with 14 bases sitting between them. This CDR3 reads CASSLDPGAGETQYF. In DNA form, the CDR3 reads TGTGCCAGCAGCTTGGATCCCGGGGCGGGGGAGACCCAGTACTTC. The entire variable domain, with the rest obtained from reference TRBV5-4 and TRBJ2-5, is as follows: ETGVTQSPTHLIKTRGQQVTLRCSSQSGHNTVSWYQQALGQGPQFIFQYYREEENGRGNFPPRFSGLQFPNYSSELNVNALELDDSALYLCASSLDPGAGETQYFGPGTRLLVL.

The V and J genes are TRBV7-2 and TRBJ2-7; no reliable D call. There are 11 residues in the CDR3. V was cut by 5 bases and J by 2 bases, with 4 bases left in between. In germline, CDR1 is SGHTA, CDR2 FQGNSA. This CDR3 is CASSTTYEQYF. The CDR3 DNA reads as TGTGCCAGCAGCACTACCTACGAGCAGTACTTC.

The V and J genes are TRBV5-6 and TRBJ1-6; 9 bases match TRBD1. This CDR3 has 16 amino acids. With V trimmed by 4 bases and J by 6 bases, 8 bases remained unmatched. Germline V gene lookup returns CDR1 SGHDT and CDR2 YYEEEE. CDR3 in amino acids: CASSPGQGRLNSPLHF. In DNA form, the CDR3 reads TGTGCCAGCAGCCCCGGACAGGGGAGGCTTAATTCACCCCTCCACTTT. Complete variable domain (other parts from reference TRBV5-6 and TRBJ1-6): DAGVTQSPTHLIKTRGQQVTLRCSPKSGHDTVSWYQQALGQGPQFIFQYYEEEERQRGNFPDRFSGHQFPNYSSELNVNALLLGDSALYLCASSPGQGRLNSPLHFGNGTRLTVT.

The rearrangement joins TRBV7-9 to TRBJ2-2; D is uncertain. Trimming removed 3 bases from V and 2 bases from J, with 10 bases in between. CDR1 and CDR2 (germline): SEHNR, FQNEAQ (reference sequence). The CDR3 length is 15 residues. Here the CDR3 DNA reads TGTGCCAGCAGCTTTGGTCCCGGAAACACCGGGGAGCTGTTTTTT. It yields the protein CASSFGPGNTGELFF. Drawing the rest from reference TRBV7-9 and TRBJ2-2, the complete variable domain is DTGVSQNPRHKITKRGQNVTFRCDPISEHNRLYWYRQTLGQGPEFLTYFQNEAQLEKSRLLSDRFSAERPKGSFSTLEIQRTEQGDSAMYLCASSFGPGNTGELFFGEGSRLTVL.

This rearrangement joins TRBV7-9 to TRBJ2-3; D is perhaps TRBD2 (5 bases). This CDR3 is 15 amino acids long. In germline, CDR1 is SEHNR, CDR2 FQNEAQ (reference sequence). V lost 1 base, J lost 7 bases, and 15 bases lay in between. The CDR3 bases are TGTGCCAGCAGCTTAGTCCCTGGACTGCCAAATACGCAGTATTTT. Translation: CASSLVPGLPNTQYF.

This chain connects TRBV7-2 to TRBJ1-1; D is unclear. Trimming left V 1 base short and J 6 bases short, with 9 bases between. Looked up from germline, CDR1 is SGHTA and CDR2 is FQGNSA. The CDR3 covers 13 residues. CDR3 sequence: CASSLVFTAEAFF. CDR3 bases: TGTGCCAGCAGCTTAGTTTTCACGGCTGAAGCTTTCTTT.

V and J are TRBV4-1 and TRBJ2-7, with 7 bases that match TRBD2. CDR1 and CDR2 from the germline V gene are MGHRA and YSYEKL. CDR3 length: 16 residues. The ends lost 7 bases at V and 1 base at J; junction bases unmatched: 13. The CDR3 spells CASTLSDASGSYEQYF. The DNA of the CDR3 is TGCGCCAGCACTCTTTCGGACGCTAGCGGATCCTACGAGCAGTACTTC.

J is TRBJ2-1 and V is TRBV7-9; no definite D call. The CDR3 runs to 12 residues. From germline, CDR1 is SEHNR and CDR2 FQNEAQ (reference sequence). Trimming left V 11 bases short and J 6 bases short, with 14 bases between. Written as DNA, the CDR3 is TGTGCCGCCAACCTGAAGGTCAATGAGCAGTTCTTC. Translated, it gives CAANLKVNEQFF.

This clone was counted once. The CDR3: CASSQDQRGRGNTIYF. CDR3 bases: TGCGCCAGCAGCCAAGATCAGAGGGGGAGAGGAAACACCATATATTTT. The rearrangement joins TRBV4-1 to TRBJ1-3, with a weak D call TRBD1 (6 bases). The V gene's germline CDR1 is MGHRA and CDR2 YSYEKL. Trimming cost V 0 bases and J 4 bases, with 13 bases left between them. There are 16 residues in the CDR3.

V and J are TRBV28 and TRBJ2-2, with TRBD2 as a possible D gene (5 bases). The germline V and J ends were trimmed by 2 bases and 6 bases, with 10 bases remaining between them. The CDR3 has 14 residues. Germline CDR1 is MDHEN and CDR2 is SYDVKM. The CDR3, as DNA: TGTGCCAGCAGTTTACGGGGTCTCGCCGGGGAGCTGTTTTTT. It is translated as CASSLRGLAGELFF.

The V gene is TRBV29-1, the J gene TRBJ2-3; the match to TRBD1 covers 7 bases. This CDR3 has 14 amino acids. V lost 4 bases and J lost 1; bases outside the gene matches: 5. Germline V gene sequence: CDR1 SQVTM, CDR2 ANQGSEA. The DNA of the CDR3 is TGCAGCGTTGCTTACGGGACAGGCACAGATACGCAGTATTTT. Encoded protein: CSVAYGTGTDTQYF.

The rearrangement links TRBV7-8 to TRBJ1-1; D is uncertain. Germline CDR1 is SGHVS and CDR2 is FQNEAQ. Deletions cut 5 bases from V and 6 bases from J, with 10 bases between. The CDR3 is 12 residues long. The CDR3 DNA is TGTGCCAGCAGCCGGATGGGTGCTGAAGCTTTCTTT. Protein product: CASSRMGAEAFF.

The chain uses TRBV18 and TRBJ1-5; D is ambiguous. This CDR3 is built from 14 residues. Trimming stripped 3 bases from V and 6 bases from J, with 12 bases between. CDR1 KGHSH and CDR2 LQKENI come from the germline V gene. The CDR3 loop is CASSPEPTGQPQHF. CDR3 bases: TGTGCCAGCTCACCCGAGCCGACGGGTCAGCCCCAGCATTTT.

This CDR3 reads CASSRETGNYGYTF. The CDR3 DNA reads TGTGCCAGCAGCCGCGAGACGGGGAACTATGGCTACACCTTC. The chain links TRBV7-6 to TRBJ1-2; D ambiguous. The CDR3 is 14 amino acids. Trimming left V 5 bases short and J 2 bases short, with 12 bases between. The germline CDR1 and CDR2 sequences are SGHVS and FNYEAQ.

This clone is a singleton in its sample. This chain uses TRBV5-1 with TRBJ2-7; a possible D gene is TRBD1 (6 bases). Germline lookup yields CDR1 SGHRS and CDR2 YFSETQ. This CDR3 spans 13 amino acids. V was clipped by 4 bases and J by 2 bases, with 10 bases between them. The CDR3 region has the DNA TGCGCCAGCAGCCGGACAGTCACCTACGAGCAGTACTTC. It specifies CASSRTVTYEQYF.